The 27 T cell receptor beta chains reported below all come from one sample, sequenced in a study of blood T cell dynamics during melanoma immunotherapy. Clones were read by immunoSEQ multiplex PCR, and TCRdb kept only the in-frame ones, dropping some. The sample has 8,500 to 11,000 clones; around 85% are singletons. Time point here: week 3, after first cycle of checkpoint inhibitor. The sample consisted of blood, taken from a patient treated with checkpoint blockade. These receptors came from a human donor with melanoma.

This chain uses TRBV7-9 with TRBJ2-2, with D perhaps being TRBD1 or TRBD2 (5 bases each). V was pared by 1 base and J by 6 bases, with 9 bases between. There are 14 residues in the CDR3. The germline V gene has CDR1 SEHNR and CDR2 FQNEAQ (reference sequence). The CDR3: CASSLVMGPGELFF. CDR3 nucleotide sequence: TGTGCCAGCAGCTTAGTGATGGGACCCGGGGAGCTGTTTTTT.

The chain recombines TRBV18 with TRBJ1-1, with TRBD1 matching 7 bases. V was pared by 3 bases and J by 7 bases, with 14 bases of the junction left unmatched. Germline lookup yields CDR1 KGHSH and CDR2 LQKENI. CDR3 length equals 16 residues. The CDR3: CASSPVQGQTRNEAFF. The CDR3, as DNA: TGTGCCAGCTCACCGGTACAGGGACAGACTCGTAATGAAGCTTTCTTT.

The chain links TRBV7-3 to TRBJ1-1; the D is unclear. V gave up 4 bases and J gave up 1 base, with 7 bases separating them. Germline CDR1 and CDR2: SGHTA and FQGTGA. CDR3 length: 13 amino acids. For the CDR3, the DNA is TGTGCCAGCAGCTACCGAGCGAACACTGAAGCTTTCTTT. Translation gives CASSYRANTEAFF.

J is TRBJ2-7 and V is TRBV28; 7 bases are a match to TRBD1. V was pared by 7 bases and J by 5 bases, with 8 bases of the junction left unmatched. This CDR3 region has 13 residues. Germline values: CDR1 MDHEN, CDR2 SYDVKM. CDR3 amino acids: CASKQGTFNEQYF. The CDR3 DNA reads TGTGCCAGCAAACAGGGGACATTCAACGAGCAGTACTTC.

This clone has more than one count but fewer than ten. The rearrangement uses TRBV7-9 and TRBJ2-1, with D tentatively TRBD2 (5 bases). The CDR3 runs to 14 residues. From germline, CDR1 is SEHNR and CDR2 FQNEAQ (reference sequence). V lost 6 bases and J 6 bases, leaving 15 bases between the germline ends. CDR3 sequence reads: CASSHGGQTNEQFF. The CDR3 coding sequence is TGTGCCAGCAGTCACGGAGGTCAGACCAATGAGCAGTTCTTC.

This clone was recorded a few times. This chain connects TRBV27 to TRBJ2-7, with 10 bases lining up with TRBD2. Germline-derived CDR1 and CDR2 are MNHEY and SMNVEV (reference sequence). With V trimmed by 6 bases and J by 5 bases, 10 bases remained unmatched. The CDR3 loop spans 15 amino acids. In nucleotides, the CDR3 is TGTGCCAGCAGGCATAGCGGGAGGCACTCTAACGAGCAGTACTTC. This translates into CASRHSGRHSNEQYF.

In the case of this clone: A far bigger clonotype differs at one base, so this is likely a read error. The CDR3 region has the DNA TGCACCAGCAGCCTAGGCCCGGATGGGGCGAACACCGGGGAGCTGTTTTTT. Translating it yields CTSSLGPDGANTGELFF. The chain joins TRBV1 to TRBJ2-2. TRBV1 is reported as a pseudogene. This CDR3 contains 17 residues.

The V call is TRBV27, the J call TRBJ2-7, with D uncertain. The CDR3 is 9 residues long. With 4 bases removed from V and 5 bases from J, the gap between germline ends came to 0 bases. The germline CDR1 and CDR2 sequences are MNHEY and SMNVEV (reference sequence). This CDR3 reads CASSYEQYF. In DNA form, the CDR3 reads TGTGCCAGCAGTTACGAGCAGTACTTC.

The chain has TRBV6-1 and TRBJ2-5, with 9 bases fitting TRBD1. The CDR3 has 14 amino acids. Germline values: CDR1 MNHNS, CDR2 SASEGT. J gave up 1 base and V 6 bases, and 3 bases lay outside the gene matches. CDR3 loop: CASRSDRGQETQYF. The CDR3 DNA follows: TGTGCCAGCAGATCGGACAGGGGCCAAGAGACCCAGTACTTC.

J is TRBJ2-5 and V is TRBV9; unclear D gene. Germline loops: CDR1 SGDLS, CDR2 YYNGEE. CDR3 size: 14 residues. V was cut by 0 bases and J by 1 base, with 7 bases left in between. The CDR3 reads CASSVEAGQETQYF. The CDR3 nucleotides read TGTGCCAGCAGCGTAGAGGCCGGCCAAGAGACCCAGTACTTC.

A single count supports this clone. CDR3 sequence reads: CASSISGSSYEQYF. The CDR3 nucleotides are TGTGCCAGTAGTATAAGTGGGAGCTCCTACGAGCAGTACTTC. V is TRBV19 and J is TRBJ2-7; D possibly corresponds to TRBD2 (5 bases). Germline CDR1 reads LNHDA; CDR2 reads SQIVND (reference sequence). V shed 2 bases and J shed 0 bases, with 8 bases lying between them. The CDR3 runs 14 residues. The full variable domain, with the rest looked up from reference TRBV19 and TRBJ2-7, is DGGITQSPKYLFRKEGQNVTLSCEQNLNHDAMYWYRQDPGQGLRLIYYSQIVNDFQKGDIAEGYSVSREKKESFPLTVTSAQKNPTAFYLCASSISGSSYEQYFGPGTRLTVT.

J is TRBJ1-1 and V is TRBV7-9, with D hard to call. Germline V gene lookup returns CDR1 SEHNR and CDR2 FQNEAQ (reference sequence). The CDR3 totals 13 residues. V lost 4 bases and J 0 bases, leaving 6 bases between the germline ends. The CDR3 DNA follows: TGTGCCAGCAGCTCCAAGATGAACACTGAAGCTTTCTTT. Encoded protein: CASSSKMNTEAFF. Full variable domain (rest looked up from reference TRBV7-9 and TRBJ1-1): DTGVSQNPRHKITKRGQNVTFRCDPISEHNRLYWYRQTLGQGPEFLTYFQNEAQLEKSRLLSDRFSAERPKGSFSTLEIQRTEQGDSAMYLCASSSKMNTEAFFGQGTRLTVV.

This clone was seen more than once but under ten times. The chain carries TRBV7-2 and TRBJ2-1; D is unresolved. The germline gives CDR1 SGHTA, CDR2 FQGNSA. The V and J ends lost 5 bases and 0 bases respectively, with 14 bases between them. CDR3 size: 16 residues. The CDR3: CASSGLLLSSYNEQFF. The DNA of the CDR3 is TGTGCCAGCAGCGGGTTACTACTTTCCTCCTACAATGAGCAGTTCTTC.

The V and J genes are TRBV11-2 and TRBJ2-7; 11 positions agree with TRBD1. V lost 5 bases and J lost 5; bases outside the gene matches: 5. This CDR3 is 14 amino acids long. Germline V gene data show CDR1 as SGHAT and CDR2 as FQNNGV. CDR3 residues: CASSTRTGGDEQYF. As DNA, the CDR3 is TGTGCCAGCAGCACCCGGACAGGGGGCGACGAGCAGTACTTC.

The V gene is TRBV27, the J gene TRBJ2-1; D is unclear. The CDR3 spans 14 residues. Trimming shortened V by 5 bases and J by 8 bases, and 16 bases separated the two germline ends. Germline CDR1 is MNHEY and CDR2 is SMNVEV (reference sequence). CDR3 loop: CASSDALVEDEQFF. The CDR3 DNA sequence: TGTGCCAGCAGTGACGCCTTGGTCGAGGATGAGCAGTTCTTC.

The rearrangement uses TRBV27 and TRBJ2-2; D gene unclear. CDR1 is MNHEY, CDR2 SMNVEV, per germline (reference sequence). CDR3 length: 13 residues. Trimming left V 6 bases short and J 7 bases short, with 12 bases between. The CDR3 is CASSQAPGGELFF. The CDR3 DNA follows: TGTGCCAGCAGCCAAGCGCCAGGCGGGGAGCTGTTTTTT.

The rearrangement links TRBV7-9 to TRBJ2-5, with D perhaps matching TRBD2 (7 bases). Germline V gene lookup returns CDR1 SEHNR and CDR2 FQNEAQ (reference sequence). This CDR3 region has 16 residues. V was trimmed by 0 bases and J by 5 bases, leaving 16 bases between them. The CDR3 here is CASSLATTGRGETQYF. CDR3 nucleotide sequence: TGTGCCAGCAGCTTAGCGACCACAGGGCGGGGGGAGACCCAGTACTTC.

CDR3 DNA: TGTGCCAGCAGCTCCCCCAGGGGGCCCGAATTTTATACGCAGTATTTT. This translates into CASSSPRGPEFYTQYF. The rearrangement joins TRBV7-2 to TRBJ2-3; 8 nucleotides match TRBD1. The CDR3 covers 16 residues. Germline V gives CDR1 SGHTA, CDR2 FQGNSA. The V and J ends lost 4 bases and 7 bases, in that order; junction bases with no gene match: 13.

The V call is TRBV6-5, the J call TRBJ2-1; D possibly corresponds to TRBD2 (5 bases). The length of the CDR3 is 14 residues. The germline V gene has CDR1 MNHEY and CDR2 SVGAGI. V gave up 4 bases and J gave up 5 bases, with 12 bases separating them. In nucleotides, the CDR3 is TGTGCCAGCAGTTTCCGGGGTCGAGACAATGAGCAGTTCTTC. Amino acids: CASSFRGRDNEQFF.

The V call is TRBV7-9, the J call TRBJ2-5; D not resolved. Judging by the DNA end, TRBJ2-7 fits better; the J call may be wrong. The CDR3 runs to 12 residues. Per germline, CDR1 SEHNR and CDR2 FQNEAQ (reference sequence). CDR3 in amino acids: CASSSFPHEQYF. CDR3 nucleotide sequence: TGTGCCAGCAGCTCGTTCCCCCACGAGCAGTACTTC.

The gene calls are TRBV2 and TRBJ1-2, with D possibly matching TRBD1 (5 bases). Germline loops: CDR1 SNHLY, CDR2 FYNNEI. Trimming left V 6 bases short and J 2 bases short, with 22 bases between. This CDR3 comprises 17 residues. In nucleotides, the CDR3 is TGTGCCAGCAGGGCCGGGACGGGGGATATAAGCAACTATGGCTACACCTTC. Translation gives CASRAGTGDISNYGYTF.

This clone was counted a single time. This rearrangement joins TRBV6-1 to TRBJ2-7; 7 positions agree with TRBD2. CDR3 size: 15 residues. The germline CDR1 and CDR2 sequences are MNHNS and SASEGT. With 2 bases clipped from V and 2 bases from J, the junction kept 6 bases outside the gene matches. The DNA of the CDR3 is TGTGCCAGCAGTGAACGTGGGGGGGAGACCTACGAGCAGTACTTC. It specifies CASSERGGETYEQYF.

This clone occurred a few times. CDR3 protein: CASSYTTGTPYGYTF. The CDR3 DNA is TGTGCCAGCAGTTACACAACCGGGACACCCTATGGCTACACCTTC. The chain uses TRBV6-5 and TRBJ1-2; a possible D gene is TRBD1 (6 bases). The CDR3 has 15 amino acids. CDR1 MNHEY and CDR2 SVGAGI come from the germline V gene. The germline V and J ends were trimmed by 2 bases and 4 bases, with 14 bases remaining between them.

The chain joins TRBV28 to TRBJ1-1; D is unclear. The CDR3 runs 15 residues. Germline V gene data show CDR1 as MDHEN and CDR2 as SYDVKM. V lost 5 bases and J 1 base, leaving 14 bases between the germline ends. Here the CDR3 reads CASSPTRTWNTEAFF. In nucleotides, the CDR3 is TGTGCCAGCAGTCCCACCCGGACTTGGAACACTGAAGCTTTCTTT.

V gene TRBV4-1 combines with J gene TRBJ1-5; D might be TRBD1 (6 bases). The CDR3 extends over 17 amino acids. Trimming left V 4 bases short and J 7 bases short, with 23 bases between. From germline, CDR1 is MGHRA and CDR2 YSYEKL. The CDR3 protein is CASSPRTTTGLGQPQHF. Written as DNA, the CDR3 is TGCGCCAGCAGCCCAAGGACCACAACAGGGTTGGGGCAGCCCCAGCATTTT.

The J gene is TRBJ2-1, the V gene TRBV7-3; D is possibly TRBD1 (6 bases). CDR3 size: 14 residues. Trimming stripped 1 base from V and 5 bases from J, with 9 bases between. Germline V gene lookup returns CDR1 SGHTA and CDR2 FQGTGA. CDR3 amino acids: CASSLMGANNEQFF. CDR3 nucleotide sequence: TGTGCCAGCAGCTTAATGGGGGCCAACAATGAGCAGTTCTTC.

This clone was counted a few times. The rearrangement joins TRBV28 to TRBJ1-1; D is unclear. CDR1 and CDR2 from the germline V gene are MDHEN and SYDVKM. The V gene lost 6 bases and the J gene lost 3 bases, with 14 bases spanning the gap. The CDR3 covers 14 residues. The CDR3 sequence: CASRPAGADTEAFF. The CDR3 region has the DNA TGTGCCAGCAGACCGGCGGGTGCGGACACTGAAGCTTTCTTT.